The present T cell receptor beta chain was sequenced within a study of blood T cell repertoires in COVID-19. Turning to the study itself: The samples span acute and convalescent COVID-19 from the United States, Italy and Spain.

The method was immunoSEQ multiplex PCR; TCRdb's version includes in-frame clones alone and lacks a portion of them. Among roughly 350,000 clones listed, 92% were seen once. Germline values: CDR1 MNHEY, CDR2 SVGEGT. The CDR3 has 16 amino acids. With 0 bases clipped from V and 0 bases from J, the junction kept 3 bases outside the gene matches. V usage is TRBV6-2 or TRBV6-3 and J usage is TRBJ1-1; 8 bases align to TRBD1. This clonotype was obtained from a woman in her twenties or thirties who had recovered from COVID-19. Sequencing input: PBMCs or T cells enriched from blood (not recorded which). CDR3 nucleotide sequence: TGTGCCAGCAGTTACTCCCAGGGGGCTGTGAACACTGAAGCTTTCTTT. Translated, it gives CASSYSQGAVNTEAFF.